This T cell receptor (beta chain) originates from a study of OX40 agonist ivuxolimab in advanced cancers. For the study at large: Patients were infused with ivuxolimab every 2 weeks at 0.01 to 10 mg/kg. Cancers in dose escalation were hepatocellular, melanoma, renal cell and head and neck.

The germline CDR1 and CDR2 sequences are SGHDT and YYEEEE. V shed 4 bases and J 4 bases; nucleotides not matched to a gene: 5. This CDR3 region has 15 residues. Libraries were prepared by immunoSEQ multiplex PCR; TCRdb keeps only in-frame clonotypes and omits some of them. The data contain more than 50,000 clones, around 85% of them singletons. The sample consisted of CD4+ or CD8+ T cells sorted from blood, taken in a trial of the OX40 agonist ivuxolimab. The chain couples TRBV5-6 to TRBJ1-2; TRBD1 agrees at 12 bases. The TCR was taken from an adult with an advanced solid tumor such as melanoma, head and neck, liver or kidney cancer. The CDR3 DNA reads as TGTGCCAGCAGCGCGGGGACAGGGGGCTTCTATGGCTACACCTTC. Its protein product is CASSAGTGGFYGYTF.